This T cell receptor (beta chain) emerged from a study of blood T cell repertoires in COVID-19. Profiling relied on immunoSEQ multiplex PCR, and the TCRdb table lists in-frame clones only, not all of them. The sample consists of roughly 180,000 clones, about 82% of them appearing once. Participants were aged roughly 18 to 90 years, lived in around 22 US areas, and enrolled virtually. The CDR3 contains 15 residues. Germline CDR1 and CDR2: SGHNT and YYREEE (reference sequence). Trimming took 0 bases from V and 5 from J; bases not matched to a gene: 6. This chain uses TRBV5-4 with TRBJ2-7; 9 nucleotides line up with TRBD2. This receptor was taken from a young woman who had recovered from COVID-19. Source material: PBMCs or T cells enriched from blood (not recorded which). This CDR3 reads CASSLVAGVRNEQYF. CDR3 DNA sequence: TGTGCCAGCAGCTTGGTAGCGGGAGTACGGAACGAGCAGTACTTC.